These 30 T cell receptor beta chains originate from one sample sequenced in a study of cytomegalovirus exposure and HLA in healthy donors. Primers for the PCR totalled 60 Vbeta and 13 Jbeta. Assay used: immunoSEQ multiplex PCR; TCRdb lists only in-frame clones, some missing. Among 200,000 or so clones listed, approximately 70% were seen once. The sample consisted of PBMCs. These receptors all stem from a man aged 40-50 years in good health and CMV-seropositive.

This chain joins TRBV7-2 and TRBJ1-1; perhaps TRBD1 as D (5 bases). V was cut by 4 bases and J by 11 bases, with 11 bases left in between. In germline, CDR1 is SGHTA, CDR2 FQGNSA. There are 11 residues in the CDR3. This CDR3 reads CASSSGLWAFF. In nucleotides, the CDR3 is TGTGCCAGCAGCTCGGGACTTTGGGCTTTCTTT.

The chain is built from TRBV28 and TRBJ2-7, with D perhaps matching TRBD1 (6 bases). The CDR3 covers 18 residues. Germline assignment: CDR1 MDHEN and CDR2 SYDVKM. Trimming took 2 bases from V and 3 from J, leaving 23 bases between them. The CDR3 spells CASSLGPDSFYLVYEQYF. CDR3 in DNA: TGTGCCAGCAGTTTAGGGCCGGACAGCTTCTATTTAGTCTACGAGCAGTACTTC. Drawing the rest from reference TRBV28 and TRBJ2-7, the complete variable domain is DVKVTQSSRYLVKRTGEKVFLECVQDMDHENMFWYRQDPGLGLRLIYFSYDVKMKEKGDIPEGYSVSREKKERFSLILESASTNQTSMYLCASSLGPDSFYLVYEQYFGPGTRLTVT.

The table lists this clone with a count of one. The chain links TRBV6-1 to TRBJ1-5, with D possibly TRBD1 on 5 matching bases. This CDR3 contains 13 residues. Trimming cost V 1 base and J 6 bases, with 7 bases left between them. Germline V lookup: CDR1 MNHNS, CDR2 SASEGT. In DNA, the CDR3 is TGTGCCAGCAGTGAAGGGGGCATTCAGCCCCAGCATTTT. This gives the protein CASSEGGIQPQHF.

The table lists this clone with a few counts. The chain recombines TRBV5-8 with TRBJ2-7, with unresolved D. Germline V gene lookup returns CDR1 SGHTS and CDR2 YDEGEE. Trimming removed 5 bases at V and 1 base at J, with 4 bases between. The CDR3 spans 11 residues. The CDR3 protein is CASSQSYEQYF. The CDR3 coding sequence is TGTGCCAGCAGTCAATCCTACGAGCAGTACTTC.

This chain links TRBV6-6 with TRBJ1-6; the match to TRBD1 covers 9 bases. Trimming removed 8 bases from V and 7 bases from J; junction bases left unmatched: 6. This CDR3 has 14 residues. Germline V CDR1 and CDR2: MNHNY, SVGAGI (reference sequence). CDR3 nucleotides: TGTGCCAGCTGCGGGACAGGGCTAAATTCACCCCTCCACTTT. Protein: CASCGTGLNSPLHF.

This chain uses TRBV5-1 with TRBJ1-6; 7 bases align to TRBD1. Germline-derived CDR1 and CDR2 are SGHRS and YFSETQ. With 3 bases clipped from V and 0 bases from J, the junction kept 9 bases outside the gene matches. The CDR3 runs to 18 residues. The CDR3 bases are TGCGCCAGCAGCTCCCGGGACAGCCCGAGCTCCTATAATTCACCCCTCCACTTT. Its translation: CASSSRDSPSSYNSPLHF.

V gene TRBV5-4 combines with J gene TRBJ2-1; 7 nucleotides align to TRBD2. This CDR3 spans 12 amino acids. Germline CDR1 and CDR2: SGHNT and YYREEE (reference sequence). V gave up 3 bases and J gave up 9 bases; unmatched junction bases: 3. The CDR3 reads CASSWGGIEQFF. The CDR3 nucleotides read TGTGCCAGCAGCTGGGGGGGGATTGAGCAGTTCTTC.

The gene calls are TRBV14 and TRBJ1-1, with 11 positions matching TRBD1. The germline V gene has CDR1 SGHDN and CDR2 FVKESK. The CDR3 consists of 18 residues. After removal of 4 bases from V and 3 bases from J, the junction contained 13 bases not matched to a gene. The CDR3 loop is CASSRPFGQGALDTEAFF. The CDR3 nucleotides read TGTGCCAGCAGCCGTCCTTTCGGACAGGGGGCCTTAGACACTGAAGCTTTCTTT.

The chain couples TRBV27 to TRBJ2-5, with a tentative D call TRBD1 (6 bases). The J call is uncertain, as TRBJ2-7 better fits the DNA end. Germline-derived CDR1 and CDR2 are MNHEY and SMNVEV (reference sequence). This CDR3 is built from 14 residues. CDR3 sequence reads: CASSFQQGPYEQYF. The CDR3 DNA reads TGTGCCAGCAGTTTTCAACAGGGTCCCTACGAGCAGTACTTC.

Concerning this clone: It is unclear where the CDR3 begins or ends on the DNA, so no DNA is shown, and the CDR3 is as TCRdb lists it. The chain recombines TRBV19 with TRBJ2-3; the table's TRBD2 call for D was not verified on the DNA. Termini included, the CDR3 measures 15 amino acids. Germline V gene sequence: CDR1 LNHDA, CDR2 SQIVND (reference sequence). This CDR3 reads CASSTSGGGVDTQYF.

The rearrangement uses TRBV11-2 and TRBJ1-3, with a weak D call TRBD1 (6 bases). Germline loops: CDR1 SGHAT, CDR2 FQNNGV. Trimming shortened V by 10 bases and J by 3 bases, and 19 bases separated the two germline ends. The CDR3 extends over 15 amino acids. The CDR3 bases are TGTGCCACCCTTCGGGGGGCAGGGGTTGGAAACACCATATATTTT. Protein: CATLRGAGVGNTIYF. Drawing the rest from reference TRBV11-2 and TRBJ1-3, the complete variable domain is EAGVAQSPRYKIIEKRQSVAFWCNPISGHATLYWYQQILGQGPKLLIQFQNNGVVDDSQLPKDRFSAERLKGVDSTLKIQPAKLEDSAVYLCATLRGAGVGNTIYFGEGSWLTVV.

This sequence joins TRBV7-9 and TRBJ2-7, with 10 positions matching TRBD1. The CDR3 contains 15 residues. From germline, CDR1 is SEHNR and CDR2 FQNEAQ (reference sequence). V lost 4 bases, J lost 6 bases, and 9 bases stayed unmatched. CDR3 coding DNA: TGTGCCAGCAGCTCTACCCGGACAGGGGGGACCGAGCAGTACTTC. Amino acids: CASSSTRTGGTEQYF.

The J gene is TRBJ2-7, the V gene TRBV28; 7 nucleotides align to TRBD2. Trimming removed 6 bases from V and 3 bases from J; junction bases left unmatched: 2. Germline V gives CDR1 MDHEN, CDR2 SYDVKM. The CDR3 has 12 residues. CDR3 DNA sequence: TGTGCCAGCAGGGGAGGGAACTACGAGCAGTACTTC. Translation gives CASRGGNYEQYF.

V gene TRBV6-6 combines with J gene TRBJ1-1; TRBD1 matches 8 bases. Germline V CDR1 and CDR2: MNHNY, SVGAGI (reference sequence). The CDR3 is 16 residues long. J lost 1 base, V lost 4 bases, and 8 bases had no gene match. CDR3 region: CASSSRQGQRNTEAFF. CDR3 bases: TGTGCCAGCAGTTCGCGACAGGGGCAGAGGAACACTGAAGCTTTCTTT.

The rearrangement links TRBV27 to TRBJ1-6, with D perhaps TRBD1 (6 bases). Germline V gives CDR1 MNHEY, CDR2 SMNVEV (reference sequence). CDR3 length equals 17 residues. Between the trimmed V and J ends, which lost 3 bases and 0 bases, there was a span of 12 bases. CDR3 protein: CASSLDSLSSYNSPLHF. The CDR3 DNA sequence: TGTGCCAGCAGTTTGGACAGCCTGAGCTCCTATAATTCACCCCTCCACTTT.

This clone has just a few counts. V and J are TRBV5-1 and TRBJ1-3; the D gene is possibly TRBD1 (6 bases). Germline V lookup: CDR1 SGHRS, CDR2 YFSETQ. The CDR3 has 17 amino acids. V was cut by 0 bases and J by 2 bases, with 15 bases left in between. CDR3 DNA sequence: TGCGCCAGCAGCTTGGTTCCTACAGGGAACGCTGGAAACACCATATATTTT. Translation gives CASSLVPTGNAGNTIYF. Full variable domain (missing parts from reference TRBV5-1 and TRBJ1-3): KAGVTQTPRYLIKTRGQQVTLSCSPISGHRSVSWYQQTPGQGLQFLFEYFSETQRNKGNFPGRFSGRQFSNSRSEMNVSTLELGDSALYLCASSLVPTGNAGNTIYFGEGSWLTVV.

The CDR3 DNA reads TGTGCCAGCAGCCTGGGGGAACAGGGGGCGCGGGAGCAGTACTTC. Protein: CASSLGEQGAREQYF. The gene calls are TRBV7-9 and TRBJ2-5; 9 bases map to TRBD1. The CDR3 covers 15 residues. In germline, CDR1 is SEHNR, CDR2 FQNEAQ (reference sequence). V trimming: 5 bases; J trimming: 11 bases; junction bases outside the gene matches: 15.

The chain links TRBV11-2 to TRBJ2-7; D not certain. The V end was cut by 2 bases, the J end by 1 base, with 12 bases between. Germline CDR1 reads SGHAT; CDR2 reads FQNNGV. The CDR3 covers 15 residues. CDR3 region: CASSLIPGQSYEQYF. The CDR3 DNA reads TGTGCCAGCAGCTTAATCCCTGGGCAGTCCTACGAGCAGTACTTC.

As regards this clone: This probably arose from a read error, given a far larger clone one base away. Other DNA variants within this sample encode the same CDR3. The chain is built from TRBV7-9 and TRBJ2-7; the D gene is possibly TRBD2 (5 bases). The germline V gene has CDR1 SEHNR and CDR2 FQNEAQ (reference sequence). The CDR3 contains 16 residues. CDR3 sequence (DNA): TGTGCTAGCAGCTTAGAGGGATCAAAGCGGCCCTACGAGCAGTACTTC. This translates into CASSLEGSKRPYEQYF. The full variable domain, completed using reference TRBV7-9 and TRBJ2-7, is DTGVSQNPRHKITKRGQNVTFRCDPISEHNRLYWYRQTLGQGPEFLTYFQNEAQLEKSRLLSDRFSAERPKGSFSTLEIQRTEQGDSAMYLCASSLEGSKRPYEQYFGPGTRLTVT.

CDR3 region: CASSLGGGAFETQYF. As DNA, the CDR3 is TGTGCCAGCAGCTTGGGTGGTGGGGCGTTTGAGACCCAGTACTTC. The gene calls are TRBV5-6 and TRBJ2-5; perhaps TRBD1 as D (5 bases). The CDR3 spans 15 residues. Trimming removed 0 bases at V and 5 bases at J, with 14 bases between. Germline V gene lookup returns CDR1 SGHDT and CDR2 YYEEEE.

This clone was recorded a few times. This chain links TRBV5-6 with TRBJ2-5; the D is unclear. CDR1 SGHDT and CDR2 YYEEEE come from the germline V gene. V was cut by 2 bases and J by 2 bases, with 10 bases left in between. The CDR3 runs 14 residues. CDR3 sequence reads: CASSFWAAQETQYF. CDR3 DNA: TGTGCCAGCAGCTTCTGGGCAGCTCAAGAGACCCAGTACTTC.

The gene calls are TRBV28 and TRBJ1-4; possibly TRBD1 for D (5 bases). This CDR3 is 14 amino acids long. Trimming left V 4 bases short and J 11 bases short, with 17 bases between. Germline values: CDR1 MDHEN, CDR2 SYDVKM. The CDR3 region is CASSSGRPGVKLFF. The CDR3 coding sequence is TGTGCCAGCAGTTCGGGACGCCCGGGGGTGAAACTGTTTTTT.

This clone came up a few times. J is TRBJ2-1 and V is TRBV7-3; 13 bases match TRBD2. V was clipped by 5 bases and J by 4 bases; unmatched bases: 5. Per germline, CDR1 SGHTA and CDR2 FQGTGA. The CDR3 is made up of 16 amino acids. CDR3 sequence (DNA): TGTGCCAGCAGCACTAGCGGGGGGGACAGATACAATGAGCAGTTCTTC. It translates to CASSTSGGDRYNEQFF.

The rearrangement joins TRBV19 to TRBJ1-1; D is uncertain. V was clipped by 3 bases and J by 2 bases, with 10 bases between them. Germline loops: CDR1 LNHDA, CDR2 SQIVND (reference sequence). The CDR3 consists of 14 residues. The CDR3 bases are TGTGCCAGTAGTATGGCCCCGGGAAACACTGAAGCTTTCTTT. The encoded protein is CASSMAPGNTEAFF.

About this clone itself: The sample contains more than one DNA sequence encoding this CDR3. The chain couples TRBV19 to TRBJ1-5, with D possibly TRBD1 on 6 matching bases. The CDR3 runs 14 residues. Trimming took 2 bases from V and 3 from J, leaving 8 bases between them. CDR1 and CDR2 (germline): LNHDA, SQIVND (reference sequence). In DNA, the CDR3 is TGTGCCAGTAGTATACGGGACACCAATCAGCCCCAGCATTTT. This translates into CASSIRDTNQPQHF.

This sequence joins TRBV13 and TRBJ2-7, with a tentative D call TRBD2 (5 bases). CDR3 length equals 13 residues. Germline lookup yields CDR1 PRHDT and CDR2 FYEKMQ (reference sequence). V lost 8 bases to trimming and J lost 0 bases, with 11 bases between them. The chain's CDR3 is CASCTGSSYEQYF. In DNA, the CDR3 is TGTGCCAGCTGCACGGGGAGCTCCTACGAGCAGTACTTC.

In this sample, this clone turned up a few times. The rearrangement uses TRBV5-1 and TRBJ2-1; 8 bases fit TRBD2. V lost 1 base to trimming and J lost 6 bases; unmatched junction nucleotides: 9. Germline CDR1 is SGHRS and CDR2 is YFSETQ. CDR3 size: 16 residues. In DNA, the CDR3 is TGCGCCAGCAGCTTGTACGGGACTAGTAGAATCAATGAGCAGTTCTTC. It specifies CASSLYGTSRINEQFF.

The CDR3 coding sequence is TGTGCCAGTAGTATCAGTATGGGCAATCAGCCCCAGCATTTT. It is translated as CASSISMGNQPQHF. The chain carries TRBV19 and TRBJ1-5; D gene uncertain. V was shortened by 3 bases and J by 2 bases, with 8 bases between the two germline ends. This CDR3 is 14 amino acids long. Germline CDR1 is LNHDA and CDR2 is SQIVND (reference sequence).

The genes are TRBV10-2 and TRBJ2-3; maybe TRBD2 (5 bases). The CDR3 sequence is 14 residues long. Trimming removed 8 bases from V and 2 bases from J, with 14 bases in between. Germline assignment: CDR1 WSHSY and CDR2 SAAADI. CDR3 amino acids: CASQDYPITDTQYF. The DNA for the CDR3 is TGCGCCAGCCAAGACTATCCCATCACAGATACGCAGTATTTT.

This clone came up a few times. The chain carries TRBV19 and TRBJ2-3, with D possibly TRBD2 on 5 matching bases. The CDR3 runs 17 residues. Trimming pared 3 bases from V and 2 bases from J, leaving 18 bases between. Germline assignment: CDR1 LNHDA and CDR2 SQIVND (reference sequence). The CDR3 spells CASSIGGSSRFTDTQYF. The CDR3 DNA is TGTGCCAGTAGTATCGGAGGTAGTTCCCGATTCACAGATACGCAGTATTTT.